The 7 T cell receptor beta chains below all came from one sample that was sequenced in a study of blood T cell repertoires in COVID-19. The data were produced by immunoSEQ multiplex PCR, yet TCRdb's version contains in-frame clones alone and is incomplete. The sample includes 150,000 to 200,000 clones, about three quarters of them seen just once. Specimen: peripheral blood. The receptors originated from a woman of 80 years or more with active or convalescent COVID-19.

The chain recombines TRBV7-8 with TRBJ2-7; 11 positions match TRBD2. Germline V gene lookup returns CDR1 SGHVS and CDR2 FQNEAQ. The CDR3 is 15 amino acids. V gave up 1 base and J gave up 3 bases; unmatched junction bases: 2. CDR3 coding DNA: TGTGCCAGCAGCTTAGGACTAGCGGGGAACTACGAGCAGTACTTC. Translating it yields CASSLGLAGNYEQYF.

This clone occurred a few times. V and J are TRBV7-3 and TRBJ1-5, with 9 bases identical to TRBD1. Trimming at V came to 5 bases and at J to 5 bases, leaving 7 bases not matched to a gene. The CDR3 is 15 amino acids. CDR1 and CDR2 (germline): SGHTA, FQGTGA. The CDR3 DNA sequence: TGTGCCAGCAGCGGGGACAGGGAGCGCTATCAGCCCCAGCATTTT. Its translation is CASSGDRERYQPQHF.

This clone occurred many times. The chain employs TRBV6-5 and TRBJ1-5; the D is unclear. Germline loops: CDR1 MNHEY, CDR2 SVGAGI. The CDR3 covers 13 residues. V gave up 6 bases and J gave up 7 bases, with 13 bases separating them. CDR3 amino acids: CASSYSLPQPQHF. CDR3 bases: TGTGCCAGCAGCTACAGCCTACCCCAGCCCCAGCATTTT.

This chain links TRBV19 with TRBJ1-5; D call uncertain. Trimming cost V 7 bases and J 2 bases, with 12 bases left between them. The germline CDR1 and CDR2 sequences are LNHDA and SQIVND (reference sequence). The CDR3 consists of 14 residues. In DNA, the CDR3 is TGTGCCAGTATGGTCGGGTCTGGCAATCAGCCCCAGCATTTT. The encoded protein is CASMVGSGNQPQHF.

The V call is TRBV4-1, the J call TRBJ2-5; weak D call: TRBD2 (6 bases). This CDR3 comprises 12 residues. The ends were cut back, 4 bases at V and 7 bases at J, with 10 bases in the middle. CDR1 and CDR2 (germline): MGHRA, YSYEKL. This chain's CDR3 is CASSPFGGTQYF. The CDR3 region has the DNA TGCGCCAGCAGCCCGTTCGGGGGGACCCAGTACTTC.

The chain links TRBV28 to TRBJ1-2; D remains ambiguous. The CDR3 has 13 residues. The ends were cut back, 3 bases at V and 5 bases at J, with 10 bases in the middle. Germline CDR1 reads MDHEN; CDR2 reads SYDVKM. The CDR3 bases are TGTGCCAGCAGTTTCCGGGGTCTTTATGGCTACACCTTC. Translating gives CASSFRGLYGYTF.

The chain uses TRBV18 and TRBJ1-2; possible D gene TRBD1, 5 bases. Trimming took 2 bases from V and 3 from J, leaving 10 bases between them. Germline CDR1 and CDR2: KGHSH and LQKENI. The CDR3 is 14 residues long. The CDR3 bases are TGTGCCAGCTCACCAACTACAGGCCACTATGGCTACACCTTC. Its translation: CASSPTTGHYGYTF.